The 31 T cell receptor beta chains presented below share a single source sample, sequenced in a study of blood T cell repertoires in COVID-19. Sequencing used immunoSEQ multiplex PCR; TCRdb keeps in-frame clones, though not all of them. The data hold some 64,000 clones, with roughly 84% observed a single time. The source material was peripheral blood. The receptor set was obtained from a man aged 55 to 70 with COVID-19, enrolled during active disease.

Concerning this clone: The same CDR3 can be traced to other DNA sequences in this sample. The rearrangement links TRBV11-3 to TRBJ2-1; 11 bases agree with TRBD2. CDR1 is SGHNT and CDR2 is YENEEA in the germline V gene. V was clipped by 4 bases and J by 2 bases; unmatched bases: 4. CDR3 size: 16 residues. CDR3 region: CASSSGTSGAYNEQFF. The CDR3 bases are TGTGCCAGCAGCTCAGGGACTAGCGGAGCCTACAATGAGCAGTTCTTC.

The chain is built from TRBV6-5 and TRBJ2-7, with 7 bases identical to TRBD1. The V gene's germline CDR1 is MNHEY and CDR2 SVGAGI. The CDR3 contains 13 residues. With V trimmed by 7 bases and J by 1 base, 4 bases remained unmatched. The CDR3 DNA reads TGTGCCAGCACGTCGGGACAGTCCTACGAGCAGTACTTC. Translating gives CASTSGQSYEQYF.

The genes are TRBV6-6 and TRBJ2-1, with 11 positions matching TRBD2. The CDR3 consists of 14 residues. CDR1 is MNHNY, CDR2 SVGAGI, per germline (reference sequence). V trimming: 5 bases; J trimming: 7 bases; junction bases outside the gene matches: 4. Here the CDR3 reads CASSTSGGFNEQFF. In nucleotides, the CDR3 is TGTGCCAGCAGTACTAGCGGGGGATTTAATGAGCAGTTCTTC.

The gene calls are TRBV14 and TRBJ1-2; 10 nucleotides match TRBD1. The CDR3 is 17 amino acids. V shed 1 base, J shed 5 bases, and the junction held 10 bases outside the gene matches. Germline CDR1 is SGHDN and CDR2 is FVKESK. The CDR3 loop is CASSQALGQGVGYGYTF. The DNA of the CDR3 is TGTGCCAGCAGCCAAGCCTTAGGACAGGGGGTTGGTTATGGCTACACCTTC. The variable domain in full, completed from reference TRBV14 and TRBJ1-2, reads EAGVTQFPSHSVIEKGQTVTLRCDPISGHDNLYWYRRVMGKEIKFLLHFVKESKQDESGMPNNRFLAERTGGTYSTLKVQPAELEDSGVYFCASSQALGQGVGYGYTFGSGTRLTVV.

The CDR3: CASTGGRSYGYTF. The CDR3 nucleotides are TGTGCCAGCACTGGGGGCCGCTCCTATGGCTACACCTTC. This chain connects TRBV6-5 to TRBJ1-2; TRBD1 might be the D (6 bases). Per the germline V gene, CDR1 is MNHEY and CDR2 is SVGAGI. This CDR3 has 13 amino acids. The germline V and J ends were trimmed by 7 bases and 4 bases, with 13 bases remaining between them.

This chain joins TRBV5-1 and TRBJ2-6, with D unresolved. The CDR3 loop spans 15 amino acids. CDR1 and CDR2 from the germline V gene are SGHRS and YFSETQ. The V gene lost 2 bases and the J gene lost 0 bases, with 6 bases spanning the gap. Here the CDR3 DNA reads TGCGCCAGCAGCTTCAGGAACTCTGGGGCCAACGTCCTGACTTTC. Amino acid sequence: CASSFRNSGANVLTF. Full variable domain (rest looked up from reference TRBV5-1 and TRBJ2-6): KAGVTQTPRYLIKTRGQQVTLSCSPISGHRSVSWYQQTPGQGLQFLFEYFSETQRNKGNFPGRFSGRQFSNSRSEMNVSTLELGDSALYLCASSFRNSGANVLTFGAGSRLTVL.

The V call is TRBV5-1, the J call TRBJ1-1; the D gene is possibly TRBD1 (5 bases). CDR3 length: 15 amino acids. CDR1 SGHRS and CDR2 YFSETQ come from the germline V gene. V was trimmed by 0 bases and J by 5 bases, leaving 14 bases between them. CDR3 protein: CASSLAGGRGTEAFF. Here the CDR3 DNA reads TGCGCCAGCAGCTTGGCTGGAGGGCGGGGGACTGAAGCTTTCTTT.

This clone showed up just once. This chain links TRBV10-1 with TRBJ2-6, with 7 nucleotides matching TRBD1. The V segment lost 5 bases and the J segment 1 base; nucleotides outside the gene matches: 2. Germline V CDR1 and CDR2: WNHNN, SYGVQD (reference sequence). The CDR3 totals 15 residues. In nucleotides, the CDR3 is TGCGCCAGCAGTCCACAGGGGTCTGGGGCCAACGTCCTGACTTTC. This sequence encodes CASSPQGSGANVLTF.

The chain employs TRBV7-2 and TRBJ1-1; TRBD1 agrees at 10 bases. The germline V gene encodes CDR1 SGHTA and CDR2 FQGNSA. The CDR3 runs 14 residues. After removal of 5 bases from V and 4 bases from J, the junction contained 4 bases not matched to a gene. The DNA for the CDR3 is TGTGCCAGCAGCCGGGACAGGGGATCCACTGAAGCTTTCTTT. It codes for CASSRDRGSTEAFF.

CDR3 protein: CASSLVTLRHYEQYF. Here the CDR3 DNA reads TGTGCCAGCAGCTTAGTTACTTTGCGCCACTACGAGCAGTACTTC. The V and J genes are TRBV7-9 and TRBJ2-7, with D hard to call. The CDR3 consists of 15 residues. The V gene lost 1 base and the J gene lost 3 bases, with 13 bases spanning the gap. The germline CDR1 and CDR2 sequences are SEHNR and FQNEAQ (reference sequence).

J is TRBJ2-5 and V is TRBV5-4, with TRBD1 matching over 10 bases. V gave up 0 bases and J gave up 5 bases; unmatched junction bases: 4. The CDR3 is made up of 15 amino acids. The germline gives CDR1 SGHNT, CDR2 YYREEE (reference sequence). The CDR3 DNA follows: TGTGCCAGCAGCTTGGGACAGGGGGCGTGGGAGACCCAGTACTTC. Translating it yields CASSLGQGAWETQYF.

The chain uses TRBV6-5 and TRBJ1-5; 11 bases match TRBD1. The germline gives CDR1 MNHEY, CDR2 SVGAGI. Unmatched junction bases numbered 11, after V lost 10 bases and J lost 9 bases. This CDR3 spans 14 amino acids. CDR3 nucleotides: TGTGCCATCCTGGCGGGACAGGGGGTTTGGCCCCAGCATTTT. This sequence encodes CAILAGQGVWPQHF.

This clone was detected once. The V gene is TRBV12-3 or TRBV12-4, the J gene TRBJ2-7, with 10 bases lining up with TRBD1. The V gene end was trimmed by 7 bases and the J gene end by 5 bases; junction bases not matched to a gene: 5. The CDR3 length is 13 residues. The CDR3 DNA reads TGTGCCAGCAACCCCGGGACAGGGGACGAGCAGTACTTC. Amino acid sequence: CASNPGTGDEQYF.

This chain connects TRBV6-5 to TRBJ2-3; TRBD1 matches 7 bases. This CDR3 has 15 amino acids. With 6 bases clipped from V and 0 bases from J, the junction kept 6 bases outside the gene matches. The germline V gene encodes CDR1 MNHEY and CDR2 SVGAGI. The CDR3 nucleotides are TGTGCCAGCAGGAAGGGACAGCTTAGCACAGATACGCAGTATTTT. Protein: CASRKGQLSTDTQYF.

A single count supports this clone. This chain joins TRBV18 and TRBJ1-6; no reliable D call. Germline V gives CDR1 KGHSH, CDR2 LQKENI. V was clipped by 4 bases and J by 8 bases, with 18 bases between them. The CDR3 has 16 amino acids. CDR3 nucleotide sequence: TGTGCCAGCTCACTTATGGCCATGAGGGAGGATTCACCCCTCCACTTT. It codes for CASSLMAMREDSPLHF.

This clone was seen a handful of times. The rearrangement uses TRBV7-3 and TRBJ2-3; tentative D call: TRBD1 (9 bases). Germline values: CDR1 SGHTA, CDR2 FQGTGA. Trimming took 5 bases from V and 1 from J, leaving 22 bases between them. This CDR3 spans 18 amino acids. In nucleotides, the CDR3 is TGTGCCAGCAGCCACCCTAGCGGGTACAGGGGGCGCACAGATACGCAGTATTTT. This translates into CASSHPSGYRGRTDTQYF.

The chain has TRBV6-1 and TRBJ1-5, with D perhaps TRBD1 (5 bases). V was clipped by 2 bases and J by 11 bases, with 10 bases between them. Germline lookup yields CDR1 MNHNS and CDR2 SASEGT. This CDR3 is 12 amino acids long. Written as DNA, the CDR3 is TGTGCCAGCAGTGAATCCAGGGAGGCCCAGCATTTT. Residues: CASSESREAQHF.

V and J are TRBV10-2 and TRBJ1-1; no firm D call. CDR3 length equals 14 residues. V lost 0 bases, J lost 7 bases, and 12 bases lay in between. CDR1 is WSHSY and CDR2 is SAAADI in the germline V gene. The CDR3 reads CASSESTQEGEAFF. The CDR3 DNA sequence: TGCGCCAGCAGTGAGTCCACGCAGGAGGGTGAAGCTTTCTTT.

The genes are TRBV28 and TRBJ1-5; 10 positions match TRBD1. The CDR3 consists of 16 residues. Germline CDR1 reads MDHEN; CDR2 reads SYDVKM. V lost 5 bases to trimming and J lost 4 bases; unmatched junction nucleotides: 8. CDR3 coding DNA: TGTGCCAGCAGTCCCTTCGGACAGGGGGAGAATCAGCCCCAGCATTTT. It translates to CASSPFGQGENQPQHF.

The rearrangement joins TRBV2 to TRBJ1-6; 8 bases fit TRBD1. The germline V gene has CDR1 SNHLY and CDR2 FYNNEI. With 3 bases clipped from V and 9 bases from J, the junction kept 7 bases outside the gene matches. The CDR3 runs to 15 residues. CDR3 region: CASSDSQGAGSPLHF. In DNA, the CDR3 is TGTGCCAGCAGTGATTCCCAGGGGGCCGGTTCACCCCTCCACTTT.

V and J are TRBV23-1 and TRBJ2-4; 8 bases match TRBD2. TRBV23-1 is an ORF for which the function is uncertain. After removal of 8 bases from V and 4 bases from J, the junction contained 22 bases not matched to a gene. The CDR3 totals 19 residues. The CDR3 loop is CASLYQNRGGASGKNIQYF. The CDR3, as DNA: TGCGCCAGCTTGTATCAAAACCGGGGGGGGGCCTCCGGAAAAAACATTCAGTACTTC.

This clone has only one observation. This chain joins TRBV6-5 and TRBJ2-2, with 7 positions matching TRBD1. With 6 bases clipped from V and 0 bases from J, the junction kept 4 bases outside the gene matches. Germline V gene sequence: CDR1 MNHEY, CDR2 SVGAGI. This CDR3 is built from 15 residues. CDR3 region: CASRRQGANTGELFF. The CDR3 DNA follows: TGTGCCAGCAGAAGACAGGGCGCGAACACCGGGGAGCTGTTTTTT.

The chain employs TRBV5-1 and TRBJ2-1; D possibly corresponds to TRBD2 (6 bases). The CDR3 sequence is 15 residues long. Germline CDR1 reads SGHRS; CDR2 reads YFSETQ. V gave up 4 bases and J gave up 1 base, with 12 bases separating them. The CDR3 nucleotides read TGCGCCAGCAGCACGGGGGATCCTTCCTACAATGAGCAGTTCTTC. Protein product: CASSTGDPSYNEQFF.

The chain links TRBV24-1 to TRBJ2-3; D call uncertain. CDR3 length equals 12 residues. The germline V gene has CDR1 KGHDR and CDR2 SFDVKD. V was pared by 6 bases and J by 1 base, with 4 bases between. CDR3 residues: CATSPGTDTQYF. The CDR3 DNA sequence: TGTGCCACCAGTCCGGGCACAGATACGCAGTATTTT.

The rearrangement uses TRBV27 and TRBJ1-2; TRBD1 matches at 8 bases. With 5 bases clipped from V and 5 bases from J, the junction kept 4 bases outside the gene matches. The CDR3 has 13 amino acids. Per germline, CDR1 MNHEY and CDR2 SMNVEV (reference sequence). The CDR3 loop reads CASSRQGTYGYTF. The CDR3 bases are TGTGCCAGCAGTAGACAGGGGACTTATGGCTACACCTTC.

This clone appeared once. V usage is TRBV11-2 and J usage is TRBJ2-3; 10 positions match TRBD2. Germline values: CDR1 SGHAT, CDR2 FQNNGV. Trimming at V came to 3 bases and at J to 0 bases, leaving 9 bases not matched to a gene. The CDR3 sequence is 18 residues long. CDR3: CASSFKAGGNPSTDTQYF. The CDR3 nucleotides read TGTGCCAGCAGCTTTAAAGCGGGGGGGAACCCCAGCACAGATACGCAGTATTTT.

V is TRBV2 and J is TRBJ2-7, with TRBD2 as a possible D gene (6 bases). The CDR3 has 15 amino acids. Germline CDR1 and CDR2: SNHLY and FYNNEI. The V end was cut by 6 bases, the J end by 0 bases, with 15 bases between. The CDR3 region is CASRRLGSSSYEQYF. CDR3 sequence (DNA): TGTGCCAGCAGGCGACTAGGGTCAAGCTCCTACGAGCAGTACTTC.

The rearrangement uses TRBV2 and TRBJ1-2; perhaps TRBD1 as D (5 bases). Trimming took off 6 bases at V and 4 bases at J, with 15 bases between the two ends. Germline V gene lookup returns CDR1 SNHLY and CDR2 FYNNEI. CDR3 size: 14 residues. This CDR3 reads CASSLVTVSYGYTF. Here the CDR3 DNA reads TGTGCCAGCAGCCTTGTGACAGTGTCCTATGGCTACACCTTC.

This clone was detected only once. The rearrangement joins TRBV6-5 to TRBJ2-1, with D possibly being TRBD1 (7 bases). This CDR3 has 15 amino acids. Germline loops: CDR1 MNHEY, CDR2 SVGAGI. Trimming pared 6 bases from V and 0 bases from J, leaving 12 bases between. The CDR3 loop reads CASSPRGASYNEQFF. The CDR3 DNA follows: TGTGCCAGCAGCCCCAGGGGGGCCTCCTACAATGAGCAGTTCTTC.

CDR3 nucleotide sequence: TGTGCCAGCAGCTTCAAAGCAGGGGGGTTACATGGCTACACCTTC. This encodes CASSFKAGGLHGYTF. V and J are TRBV7-9 and TRBJ1-2, with 7 bases aligning to TRBD1. CDR3 length: 15 residues. Germline CDR1 SEHNR, CDR2 FQNEAQ (reference sequence). Trimming removed 3 bases from V and 6 bases from J; junction bases left unmatched: 10.

The chain has TRBV2 and TRBJ1-2, with D perhaps TRBD1 (5 bases). The germline V and J ends were trimmed by 7 bases and 0 bases, with 18 bases remaining between them. The CDR3 contains 16 residues. Germline lookup yields CDR1 SNHLY and CDR2 FYNNEI. CDR3 region: CASKRTRQITNYGYTF. Here the CDR3 DNA reads TGTGCCAGCAAGAGAACTCGACAGATAACTAACTATGGCTACACCTTC.